This T cell receptor (beta chain) was sequenced during a study of cytomegalovirus exposure and HLA in healthy donors. Findings of the study overall: Investigators reported 150 to 200 TCR beta chains as tied to cytomegalovirus. The likely explanation for a cluster of highly shared sequence variants was sequencing artifact.

The PCR ran on 60 Vbeta and 13 Jbeta primers. Profiled with immunoSEQ multiplex PCR; TCRdb holds only in-frame clones, not every one. The table includes roughly 160,000 clones, roughly four fifths detected once. The CDR3 is 15 residues long. Germline V gene lookup returns CDR1 MNHEY and CDR2 SMNVEV (reference sequence). The V and J ends lost 6 bases and 5 bases, in that order; junction bases with no gene match: 9. To note about this clone: The antigen remains unidentified.

This chain joins TRBV27 and TRBJ2-1; TRBD1 aligns across 8 bases. The receptor's source is a middle-aged man in good health and CMV-seronegative. The sample comprised PBMCs. CDR3 sequence reads: CASSKPGQGNNEQFF. CDR3 DNA sequence: TGTGCCAGCAGCAAACCCGGACAGGGAAACAATGAGCAGTTCTTC.